This T cell receptor beta chain appears in the sequencing data of a study of post-analysis software for immune sequencing data (dated by TCRdb to the mid-2010s). For context, the study as a whole: Recorded disease courses included relapsing-remitting, secondary progressive and progressive-relapsing multiple sclerosis, with some patients lacking subtype annotation. The patient repertoires were compared against 11 previously published healthy control repertoires obtained from donors aged about 6 to 26 years. A subset of samples was prepared in parallel using single-end sample barcoding, then pooled and co-amplified after Illumina adapter ligation.

TCR beta repertoires were profiled from peripheral blood of 13 young patients with multiple sclerosis to demonstrate the VDJtools post-analysis software. The multiple sclerosis patients were children and adolescents ranging in age from roughly 6 to 16 years. Including the terminal cysteine and phenylalanine, the CDR3 comprises 14 residues. The DNA shown is the 42-base CDR3, in frame from base 1. The junction carries 11 bases between V and J, which are trimmed by 1 base and 6 bases respectively. Based on the germline V gene, the CDR1 and CDR2 sequences are SGHRS and YFSETQ. The full study reports these points: Compared with controls, multiple sclerosis patients had significantly lower normalized Chao1 diversity, a finding suggesting substantial peripheral T-cell clonal expansion. The multiple sclerosis patient group was slightly younger than the control group. Several TRBV segments, including TRBV5-6, TRBV5-1 and TRBV20-1, were significantly more frequent in patients than controls. Strong co-clustering of samples prepared in the same batch was shown by direct clustering with F measure, prompting a batch-effect correction.

The table lists this clonotype with a few counts. Its antigen is unknown. It has no much larger one-base neighbor in the sample; base qualities were not kept. The library came from PCR. Instrument on record: Illumina HiSeq 2500. To reduce PCR and sequencing biases, unique molecular identifiers were incorporated into the TCR beta cDNA libraries. Per 1 to 10 million input T cells, approximately 500,000 cDNA molecules were obtained, such that each molecule approximated one T cell. The same protocol used for the earlier healthy control dataset was applied to prepare and sequence the patient libraries. Samples belonging to the same batch were prepared together, multiplexed and sequenced on a shared HiSeq lane. Under the source paper's analysis protocol: Raw barcoded reads were processed with MIGEC, discarding single-read molecular identifier groups before consensus assembly and CDR3 extraction. VDJtools was used for post-analysis of the clonotype tables, with diversity normalized by down-sampling every dataset to the smallest sample size. Repertoire overlap clustering matched CDR3 amino acid but not nucleotide sequences to correct batch-related cross-sample contamination. The public reads were reprocessed in TCRdb via fastp at Q25 and MiXCR, keeping in-frame beta chains. Every distinct CDR3 protein forms one entry, paired with its most common genes and DNA. TCRdb's processing, not the authors' own work, is the source of the V and J calls. A total of about 200,000 distinct CDR3 sequences appear in this sample, approximately 30% of them only once. The ten biggest clones cover around 3.2% of the sample.

The chain is made from TRBV5-1 and TRBJ1-5; a weak D assignment points to TRBD1 (6 bases agree). The sequenced sample consisted of blood. The TCR originated in a girl under 18 with multiple sclerosis. The nucleotide sequence reads TGCGCCAGCAGCTTGACAGGGCCGTCTCAGCCCCAGCATTTT. Translation gives CASSLTGPSQPQHF. This CDR3, with the reference TRBV5-1 and TRBJ1-5 proteins standing in past its ends, gives the full variable domain KAGVTQTPRYLIKTRGQQVTLSCSPISGHRSVSWYQQTPGQGLQFLFEYFSETQRNKGNFPGRFSGRQFSNSRSEMNVSTLELGDSALYLCASSLTGPSQPQHFGDGTRLSIL.